This is a list of T cell receptor beta chains from one sample in a study of radiotherapy plus CTLA-4 blockade in lung cancer. The repertoire was sequenced with immunoSEQ multiplex PCR; TCRdb's copy has only in-frame clones and lacks some. The sample includes 56,000 or so clones, 65% to 80% of them seen just once. The specimen was peripheral blood, collected from a patient treated with radiotherapy plus ipilimumab. The receptors stem from a human donor with non-small cell lung cancer who had a complete response to radiotherapy plus ipilimumab. Each CDR3 is given with its conserved first and last residue. The D gene is left open where the match is weak. Expanded clones are given a class, and other clones once, few, many or no size at all.

clone_size | j_call | v_call | d_call | cdr3_aa | cdr3_nt
- | TRBJ1-3 | TRBV9 | TRBD1 | CASSVWTGDGNTIYF | TGTGCCAGCAGCGTTTGGACAGGGGATGGAAACACCATATATTTT
- | TRBJ1-6 | TRBV9 | - | CASTVGETGGSPLHF | TGTGCCAGCACCGTCGGGGAGACAGGTGGTTCACCCCTCCACTTT
- | TRBJ2-7 | TRBV25-1 | - | CASSDTRGSYEQYF | TGTGCCAGCAGTGACACTCGGGGCTCCTACGAGCAGTACTTC
- | TRBJ1-5 | TRBV19 | TRBD1 | CASRNPTGGGHQPQHF | TGTGCCAGTAGGAATCCAACAGGGGGAGGGCACCAGCCCCAGCATTTT
- | TRBJ1-6 | TRBV27 | TRBD1 | CASSLRPGQAASPLHF | TGTGCCAGCAGTTTAAGGCCGGGACAGGCGGCTTCACCCCTCCACTTT
- | TRBJ1-6 | TRBV9 | - | CASSVATASYNSPLHF | TGTGCCAGCAGCGTAGCTACCGCCTCCTATAATTCACCCCTCCACTTT
few | TRBJ2-4 | TRBV5-6 | TRBD2 | CASSLVHPGLEGSIQYF | TGTGCCAGCAGCTTGGTTCATCCGGGACTAGAGGGGAGCATTCAGTACTTC
- | TRBJ2-3 | TRBV10-3 | TRBD2 | CAIRQVERGGTDTQYF | TGTGCCATCAGGCAAGTGGAGCGGGGGGGCACAGATACGCAGTATTTT
- | TRBJ1-3 | TRBV7-2 | TRBD1 | CASSADRGLGNTIYF | TGTGCCAGCAGCGCGGACAGGGGTTTGGGAAACACCATATATTTT
once | TRBJ2-1 | TRBV2 | TRBD1 | CASLQGDRYNEQFF | TGTGCCAGCCTACAGGGGGACCGCTACAATGAGCAGTTCTTC
few | TRBJ2-1 | TRBV14 | - | CASSQDTGDNEQFF | TGTGCCAGCAGCCAAGACACGGGGGACAATGAGCAGTTCTTC
- | TRBJ1-2 | TRBV6-5 | TRBD1 | CASSSLDRVYGYTF | TGTGCCAGCAGTTCCCTAGACAGGGTCTATGGCTACACCTTC
- | TRBJ2-3 | TRBV10-3 | - | CATRPGSLRGQESTDTQYF | TGTGCCACCCGCCCCGGGAGTTTGAGGGGCCAGGAGAGCACAGATACGCAGTATTTT
- | TRBJ2-5 | TRBV18 | - | CASSLRQRRTGQETQYF | TGTGCCAGCTCACTCAGACAGAGAAGGACGGGCCAAGAGACCCAGTACTTC
- | TRBJ1-3 | TRBV7-6 | - | CASSLEGDTIYF | TGTGCCAGCAGCTTAGAAGGGGACACCATATATTTT
few | TRBJ1-4 | TRBV10-3 | TRBD1 | CAISEAGQGNEKLFF | TGTGCCATCAGTGAGGCGGGACAGGGTAATGAAAAACTGTTTTTT
- | TRBJ1-2 | TRBV7-2 | - | CASSIKQGPNYGYTF | TGTGCCAGCAGCATCAAACAGGGTCCTAACTATGGCTACACCTTC
- | TRBJ2-7 | TRBV30 | TRBD1 | CAWSPPTGFPYEQYF | TGTGCCTGGAGTCCACCGACAGGGTTCCCCTACGAGCAGTACTTC
few | TRBJ1-4 | TRBV5-4 | - | CASSSALGSNEKLFF | TGTGCCAGCAGCTCCGCCCTCGGTTCCAATGAAAAACTGTTTTTT
- | TRBJ1-6 | TRBV2 | TRBD1 | CASRGTAYNSPLHF | TGTGCCAGCAGGGGGACAGCCTATAATTCACCCCTCCACTTT
- | TRBJ1-1 | TRBV18 | - | CASSPGTAHEAFF | TGTGCCAGCTCACCCGGCACAGCTCATGAAGCTTTCTTT
few | TRBJ2-2 | TRBV6-5 | - | CASSYSMTGRTGELFF | TGTGCCAGCAGTTACTCGATGACAGGGAGGACCGGGGAGCTGTTTTTT
- | TRBJ1-1 | TRBV10-3 | TRBD1 | CAISEGQGLMNTEAFF | TGTGCCATCAGCGAGGGACAGGGACTCATGAACACTGAAGCTTTCTTT
once | TRBJ2-7 | TRBV5-6 | TRBD1 | CASSPIPGTVHTYEQYF | TGTGCCAGCAGTCCTATTCCCGGGACAGTCCACACCTACGAGCAGTACTTC
- | TRBJ2-5 | TRBV2 | - | CAGRALIQETQYF | TGTGCCGGCAGAGCCCTTATACAAGAGACCCAGTACTTC
- | TRBJ2-5 | TRBV2 | - | CASSPRQLQETQYF | TGTGCCAGCAGTCCCCGACAGCTCCAAGAGACCCAGTACTTC
- | TRBJ2-2 | TRBV5-1 | - | CASSDGISIDLRELFF | TGCGCCAGCAGCGACGGGATTAGTATCGACTTAAGGGAGCTGTTTTTT
- | TRBJ1-1 | TRBV30 | TRBD1 | CAWSVGTANTEAFF | TGTGCCTGGAGTGTCGGGACAGCGAACACTGAAGCTTTCTTT
few | TRBJ2-4 | TRBV19 | - | CASRNNPIAKNIQYF | TGTGCCAGTAGAAACAATCCCATAGCCAAAAACATTCAGTACTTC
- | TRBJ2-2 | TRBV6-9 | - | CASSESTRGTGELFF | TGTGCCAGCAGTGAAAGTACACGGGGGACCGGGGAGCTGTTTTTT
few | TRBJ1-2 | TRBV11-2 | TRBD1 | CASSLGQGAHGYTF | TGTGCCAGCAGCTTGGGACAGGGGGCCCATGGCTACACCTTC
once | TRBJ2-5 | TRBV6-5 | TRBD2 | CASSYRSGGYQETQYF | TGTGCCAGCAGTTACCGTAGCGGGGGTTACCAAGAGACCCAGTACTTC
- | TRBJ2-1 | TRBV19 | - | CASSIMSGNEQFF | TGTGCCAGTAGTATAATGTCAGGAAATGAGCAGTTCTTC
- | TRBJ1-4 | TRBV18 | TRBD1 | CASSPDRGNEKLFF | TGTGCCAGCTCACCGGACAGGGGCAATGAAAAACTGTTTTTT
- | TRBJ2-2 | TRBV27 | TRBD1 | CASSTGTGSNTGELFF | TGTGCCAGCAGTACCGGGACAGGGTCGAACACCGGGGAGCTGTTTTTT
- | TRBJ1-6 | TRBV6-1 | TRBD1 | CASEAGGYDSPLHF | TGTGCCAGCGAGGCAGGGGGCTATGATTCACCCCTCCACTTT
- | TRBJ1-5 | TRBV16 | TRBD1 | CASSKGTGDPWSNQPQHF | TGTGCCAGCAGCAAAGGGACAGGGGACCCCTGGAGCAATCAGCCCCAGCATTTT
- | TRBJ1-2 | TRBV7-9 | TRBD1 | CASRRTGPVSVAFGGYTF | TGTGCCAGCAGACGGACAGGGCCAGTGTCTGTCGCATTCGGGGGCTACACCTTC
- | TRBJ2-2 | TRBV5-4 | TRBD2 | CASSLAGANTGELFF | TGTGCCAGCAGCTTAGCGGGGGCCAACACCGGGGAGCTGTTTTTT
- | TRBJ2-2 | TRBV7-2 | - | CASSSLPVWGANTGELFF | TGTGCCAGCAGCTCCCTCCCGGTGTGGGGGGCGAACACCGGGGAGCTGTTTTTT
medium-sized | TRBJ1-1 | TRBV7-9 | - | CASSQPGTEAFF | TGTGCCAGCAGTCAGCCCGGGACTGAAGCTTTCTTT
- | TRBJ2-5 | TRBV5-4 | TRBD2 | CASSPGGPETQYF | TGTGCCAGCAGCCCGGGAGGCCCAGAGACCCAGTACTTC
- | TRBJ1-1 | TRBV4-1 | - | CASSRQGTLNTEAFF | TGCGCCAGCAGCCGTCAGGGGACCCTGAACACTGAAGCTTTCTTT
- | TRBJ2-1 | TRBV19 | TRBD2 | CASSIGSGGPNEQFF | TGTGCCAGTAGTATAGGTAGCGGGGGGCCGAATGAGCAGTTCTTC
- | TRBJ1-6 | TRBV7-6 | TRBD1 | CASSLYGQGEPLHF | TGTGCCAGCAGCTTGTACGGGCAGGGGGAACCCCTCCACTTT
- | TRBJ1-5 | TRBV6-1 | TRBD1 | CASSTDRSNQPQHF | TGTGCCAGCAGTACGGACAGGAGCAACCAGCCCCAGCATTTT
- | TRBJ2-7 | TRBV5-4 | TRBD2 | CASSGSGGALYEQYF | TGTGCCAGCAGCGGAAGCGGGGGGGCTTTGTACGAGCAGTACTTC
- | TRBJ2-2 | TRBV11-3 | TRBD1 | CASSFVNGQGFTGELFF | TGTGCCAGCAGCTTCGTGAACGGACAGGGTTTCACCGGGGAGCTGTTTTTT
few | TRBJ2-5 | TRBV7-2 | - | CASANGGGTQYF | TGTGCCAGCGCGAACGGGGGAGGGACCCAGTACTTC
- | TRBJ2-2 | TRBV9 | TRBD1 | CASSGRGQGYTGELFF | TGTGCCAGCAGCGGCAGGGGGCAGGGTTACACCGGGGAGCTGTTTTTT
- | TRBJ1-5 | TRBV4-1 | TRBD1 | CASSQEGQGAGNNQPQHF | TGCGCCAGCAGCCAAGAAGGCCAGGGGGCTGGAAACAATCAGCCCCAGCATTTT
- | TRBJ2-1 | TRBV5-1 | - | CASVEESSYNEQFF | TGCGCCAGCGTAGAGGAGAGCTCCTACAATGAGCAGTTCTTC
- | TRBJ2-2 | TRBV5-1 | TRBD2 | CASSQRTSSNTGELFF | TGCGCCAGCAGCCAGCGGACTAGCTCGAACACCGGGGAGCTGTTTTTT
once | TRBJ2-3 | TRBV29-1 | - | CSVAGGVSTDTQYF | TGCAGCGTGGCGGGCGGAGTTAGCACAGATACGCAGTATTTT
- | TRBJ1-3 | TRBV27 | - | CASSRGGSSGNTIYF | TGTGCCAGCAGCCGGGGGGGGAGCTCTGGAAACACCATATATTTT
- | TRBJ2-5 | TRBV2 | - | CATDDRREETQYF | TGTGCCACAGATGACAGGAGAGAAGAGACCCAGTACTTC
once | TRBJ1-1 | TRBV5-1 | - | CASSLPTQNTEAFF | TGCGCCAGCAGCTTGCCGACACAGAACACTGAAGCTTTCTTT
- | TRBJ2-3 | TRBV5-1 | TRBD1 | CASSSTTGGGDTQYF | TGCGCCAGCAGCAGCACGACAGGGGGGGGAGATACGCAGTATTTT
- | TRBJ2-2 | TRBV7-2 | TRBD1 | CASSLEIVGQRTGELFF | TGTGCCAGCAGCTTAGAAATCGTGGGACAGAGGACCGGGGAGCTGTTTTTT